These T cell receptor beta chains were read from a single sample in a study of T cell repertoires in cytomegalovirus infection. What these receptors recognize is not known. TCRdb analysed the reads with MiXCR anew, one entry per CDR3 protein. The table lists 50,000 to 65,000 distinct CDR3 sequences, 15% to 25% of them singletons. This material consisted of CD8+ T cells from cultured PBMCs, taken from culture after CMV antigen stimulation. These receptors were taken from a human donor in good health (CMV status not recorded). Some clones in this sample may be carry-over from other donors' samples. The CDR3 runs from the conserved cysteine through the conserved F or W. The order of the fields is clone size, D gene, J gene, V gene, CDR3 DNA, CDR3 protein. The D gene is left open where the match is weak. Clone size is stated in some rows and not others, as once, few, many or a class when expanded.

abundance: few; d_gene: NA; j_gene: TRBJ1-1; v_gene: TRBV28; CDR3nt: TGTGCCAGCAGTCCTGAAAGGGTAGGCCCTGAAGCTTTCTTT; CDR3aa: CASSPERVGPEAFF
abundance: NA; d_gene: NA; j_gene: TRBJ1-2; v_gene: TRBV7-2; CDR3nt: TGTGCCAGCAGCTCAGCCGCCGGCGAGCCGCGATATGGCTACACCTTC; CDR3aa: CASSSAAGEPRYGYTF
abundance: NA; d_gene: TRBD1; j_gene: TRBJ1-1; v_gene: TRBV11-2; CDR3nt: TGTGCCAGCAGCTCATCAGGGGGCACTGAAGCTTTCTTT; CDR3aa: CASSSSGGTEAFF
abundance: many; d_gene: NA; j_gene: TRBJ1-2; v_gene: TRBV12-3/TRBV12-4; CDR3nt: TGTGCCAGCAGTTATTATATGGGCTATGGCTACACCTTC; CDR3aa: CASSYYMGYGYTF
abundance: few; d_gene: NA; j_gene: TRBJ2-1; v_gene: TRBV7-9; CDR3nt: TGTGCCAGCAGCTTATTAGGGGGGGAGGACCTCAATGAGCAGTTCTTC; CDR3aa: CASSLLGGEDLNEQFF
abundance: NA; d_gene: NA; j_gene: TRBJ1-2; v_gene: TRBV6-5; CDR3nt: TGTGCCAGCAGTTACGACGGGATGGAAGGCTACACCTTC; CDR3aa: CASSYDGMEGYTF
abundance: NA; d_gene: NA; j_gene: TRBJ1-5; v_gene: TRBV13; CDR3nt: TGTGCCAGCAGCTTCGGACCGATCAATCAGCCCCAGCATTTT; CDR3aa: CASSFGPINQPQHF
abundance: many; d_gene: NA; j_gene: TRBJ2-2; v_gene: TRBV7-2; CDR3nt: TGTGCCAGCAGCTTATTCAAAGGGGAGCTGTTTTTT; CDR3aa: CASSLFKGELFF
abundance: few; d_gene: NA; j_gene: TRBJ2-7; v_gene: TRBV27; CDR3nt: TGTGCCAGCAGTTTGTTAAGTCAACGGGGCGAGCAGTACTTC; CDR3aa: CASSLLSQRGEQYF
abundance: NA; d_gene: NA; j_gene: TRBJ2-1; v_gene: TRBV7-8; CDR3nt: TGTGCCAGCAGCCCCGCCATTGAGCAGTTCTTC; CDR3aa: CASSPAIEQFF
abundance: few; d_gene: NA; j_gene: TRBJ2-3; v_gene: TRBV7-4; CDR3nt: TGTGCCAGCAGCACCCCCCCAGATACGCAGTATTTT; CDR3aa: CASSTPPDTQYF
abundance: NA; d_gene: TRBD1; j_gene: TRBJ1-1; v_gene: TRBV7-8; CDR3nt: TGTGCCAGCAGCCTCCGGACAGGGGAATACACCACTGAAGCTTTCTTT; CDR3aa: CASSLRTGEYTTEAFF
abundance: NA; d_gene: NA; j_gene: TRBJ2-7; v_gene: TRBV6-6; CDR3nt: TGTGCCAGCAATCCCCATACAGTTTACGAGCAGTACTTC; CDR3aa: CASNPHTVYEQYF
abundance: NA; d_gene: NA; j_gene: TRBJ2-7; v_gene: TRBV12-3/TRBV12-4; CDR3nt: TGTGCCAGCGTAGGGGGGCATTCCTACGAGCAGTACTTC; CDR3aa: CASVGGHSYEQYF
abundance: many; d_gene: NA; j_gene: TRBJ2-7; v_gene: TRBV27; CDR3nt: TGTGCCAGCAGTTTATCCAGGGGCAGGGCAAGGCATTACGAGCAGTACTTC; CDR3aa: CASSLSRGRARHYEQYF
abundance: NA; d_gene: NA; j_gene: TRBJ2-3; v_gene: TRBV19; CDR3nt: TGTGCCAGTATGGGACTTACAGGCACAGATACGCAGTATTTT; CDR3aa: CASMGLTGTDTQYF
abundance: few; d_gene: TRBD2; j_gene: TRBJ2-5; v_gene: TRBV12-3/TRBV12-4; CDR3nt: TGTGCCAGCAGTTTACAGGGAGGGCGAGAGACCCAGTACTTC; CDR3aa: CASSLQGGRETQYF
abundance: NA; d_gene: TRBD2; j_gene: TRBJ2-7; v_gene: TRBV5-8; CDR3nt: TGTGCCAGCAGCTCACTAGCGGGAGCTACCTACGAGCAGTACTTC; CDR3aa: CASSSLAGATYEQYF
abundance: NA; d_gene: NA; j_gene: TRBJ2-1; v_gene: TRBV7-9; CDR3nt: TGTGCCAGCAGCCCCCGTTTCGGGGGCGATGAGCAGTTCTTC; CDR3aa: CASSPRFGGDEQFF
abundance: NA; d_gene: TRBD1; j_gene: TRBJ1-2; v_gene: TRBV6-1; CDR3nt: TGTGCCAGCAGTGAAACAGGGGGTTATGGCTACACCTTC; CDR3aa: CASSETGGYGYTF
abundance: few; d_gene: NA; j_gene: TRBJ2-1; v_gene: TRBV20-1; CDR3nt: TGCAGTGCGAAGGACTTCGAGGGGGACAATGAGCAGTTCTTC; CDR3aa: CSAKDFEGDNEQFF
abundance: NA; d_gene: NA; j_gene: TRBJ2-1; v_gene: TRBV6-6; CDR3nt: TGTGCCAGCAGTTACTCGAAGGACCGGGGCTACAATGAGCAGTTCTTC; CDR3aa: CASSYSKDRGYNEQFF
abundance: few; d_gene: TRBD2; j_gene: TRBJ2-4; v_gene: TRBV7-9; CDR3nt: TGTGCCAGCAGCCCGCAAAGACTAGCGGGAGCCAAAAACATTCAGTACTTC; CDR3aa: CASSPQRLAGAKNIQYF
abundance: NA; d_gene: NA; j_gene: TRBJ2-1; v_gene: TRBV6-2/TRBV6-3; CDR3nt: TGTGCCAGCAGTCATCCAAGGACAGTAACCAATGAGCAGTTCTTC; CDR3aa: CASSHPRTVTNEQFF
abundance: NA; d_gene: NA; j_gene: TRBJ1-1; v_gene: TRBV11-1; CDR3nt: TGTGCCAGCAGCTTAGCGCAGCGGACTGAAGCTTTCTTT; CDR3aa: CASSLAQRTEAFF
abundance: few; d_gene: TRBD2; j_gene: TRBJ2-7; v_gene: TRBV7-8; CDR3nt: TGTGCCAGCAGCTCAAGGCCTCGGTCTAGCGGCCTCTCCTACGAGCAGTACTTC; CDR3aa: CASSSRPRSSGLSYEQYF
abundance: NA; d_gene: TRBD1; j_gene: TRBJ1-1; v_gene: TRBV27; CDR3nt: TGTGCCAGCAGTCCGACAGGGCTTGAAGCTTTCTTT; CDR3aa: CASSPTGLEAFF
abundance: few; d_gene: NA; j_gene: TRBJ2-1; v_gene: TRBV7-2; CDR3nt: TGTGCCAGCAGCTTAGTATGGAATGAGCAGTTCTTC; CDR3aa: CASSLVWNEQFF
abundance: NA; d_gene: NA; j_gene: TRBJ2-6; v_gene: TRBV6-5; CDR3nt: TGTGCCAGCAGTTACCCTAGCTCCTCAGGGGCCAACGTCCTGACTTTC; CDR3aa: CASSYPSSSGANVLTF
abundance: few; d_gene: NA; j_gene: TRBJ1-1; v_gene: TRBV7-2; CDR3nt: TGTGCCAGCAGCGCTAACAGGGTCGTGAACACTGAAGCTTTCTTT; CDR3aa: CASSANRVVNTEAFF
abundance: NA; d_gene: TRBD1; j_gene: TRBJ1-5; v_gene: TRBV6-1; CDR3nt: TGTGCCAGCAGTCCGTACGGGACAGGAGCTCAGCCCCAGCATTTT; CDR3aa: CASSPYGTGAQPQHF
abundance: NA; d_gene: TRBD2; j_gene: TRBJ2-2; v_gene: TRBV6-5; CDR3nt: TGTGCCAGCAGTTACAGGACTAGCGGTAACACCGGGGAGCTGTTTTTT; CDR3aa: CASSYRTSGNTGELFF
abundance: NA; d_gene: NA; j_gene: TRBJ2-1; v_gene: TRBV6-2/TRBV6-3; CDR3nt: TGTGCCAGCGGGACGGGACGGGGACCTAATGAGCAGTTCTTC; CDR3aa: CASGTGRGPNEQFF
abundance: few; d_gene: NA; j_gene: TRBJ2-7; v_gene: TRBV7-9; CDR3nt: TGTGCCAGCAGCACGCTTTCGGCCTACGAGCAGTACTTC; CDR3aa: CASSTLSAYEQYF
abundance: few; d_gene: NA; j_gene: TRBJ2-7; v_gene: TRBV11-3; CDR3nt: TGTGCCAGCAGCTTAGATCAGAACCGGGAGCAGTACTTC; CDR3aa: CASSLDQNREQYF
abundance: NA; d_gene: NA; j_gene: TRBJ1-1; v_gene: TRBV6-5; CDR3nt: TGTGCCAGCAGCCCTCCACGAGGGAACAATGAGAAAATGGGGGCTTTCTTT; CDR3aa: CASSPPRGNNEKMGAFF
abundance: once; d_gene: TRBD1; j_gene: TRBJ2-7; v_gene: TRBV7-2; CDR3nt: TGTGCCAGCAGCCGGTCCGGGACAGGGAAACGCACGTACTACGAGCAGTACTTC; CDR3aa: CASSRSGTGKRTYYEQYF
abundance: NA; d_gene: NA; j_gene: TRBJ1-3; v_gene: TRBV19; CDR3nt: TGTGCCAGTAGTAGACCTCCGGGCACTCTTGGAAACACCATATATTTT; CDR3aa: CASSRPPGTLGNTIYF
abundance: few; d_gene: NA; j_gene: TRBJ2-4; v_gene: TRBV11-3; CDR3nt: TGTGCCAGCAGCCGCCGACAGATTCGAAACATTCAGTACTTC; CDR3aa: CASSRRQIRNIQYF
abundance: NA; d_gene: NA; j_gene: TRBJ1-4; v_gene: TRBV10-3; CDR3nt: TGTGCCATCAGCGAGGGGGGAAATGAAAAACTGTTTTTT; CDR3aa: CAISEGGNEKLFF
abundance: NA; d_gene: NA; j_gene: TRBJ2-7; v_gene: TRBV7-9; CDR3nt: TGTGCCAGCAGCTTAGCTATCGGGGGCAGAAGCTCCTACGAGCAGTACTTC; CDR3aa: CASSLAIGGRSSYEQYF
abundance: NA; d_gene: NA; j_gene: TRBJ2-7; v_gene: TRBV14; CDR3nt: TGTGCCAGCAGCCCATCGTGGCGGTCCCTCGGCGAGCAGTACTTC; CDR3aa: CASSPSWRSLGEQYF
abundance: NA; d_gene: TRBD2; j_gene: TRBJ2-1; v_gene: TRBV4-3; CDR3nt: TGCGCCAGCAGCCGCAGTAGCGGGAGGGCCTTCTCCTACAATGAGCAGTTCTTC; CDR3aa: CASSRSSGRAFSYNEQFF
abundance: NA; d_gene: TRBD1; j_gene: TRBJ1-3; v_gene: TRBV6-5; CDR3nt: TGTGCCAGCAGAACAGGGGGCTCTGGAAACACCATATATTTT; CDR3aa: CASRTGGSGNTIYF